This T cell receptor beta chain is drawn from a study of T cell responses to AZD1222 COVID-19 vaccine (dated by TCRdb to the early 2020s). As for the study more broadly: A total of approximately 240 trial participants underwent TCR sequencing, of whom about 200 had received two doses of AZD1222 and approximately 25 had received two doses of the MenACWY control vaccine. Enrollment into the trials was organized by age into subgroups of 18-55, 56-69 and 70-plus years, and those subgroups contained roughly 140, 27 and 60 TCR-sequenced participants, respectively.

The CDR3 covers 21 residues, taking in both the cysteine and the phenylalanine. The read is trimmed to its CDR3 DNA, 63 bases read in frame from base 1. Clipping removes 0 bases from V and 0 bases from J, with 13 as the unmatched junction base count. From the germline V gene (reference sequence), CDR1 is LGHDT and CDR2 is YNNKEL. According to the study, the label for this sample's time point signals: about 28 days (+/-7) after the second vaccine dose. AZD1222 recipients with second doses at about 4 weeks or about 12 weeks were pooled, because spike-specific TCR depth and breadth did not differ between schedules. Vaccinee samples came from UK trials COV001 and COV002, including a single-blind randomized controlled phase 2/3 trial of AZD1222 (ChAdOx1 nCoV-19) in healthy adults. Trial participant PBMC samples were collected at day 0 and day 28 after the second dose for TCRbeta chain sequencing. What the work shows at the level of the full study, not this receptor alone: The 56-69-year group was small, and its depth increase did not reach significance, likely because of low power. Spike-specific TCR breadth and depth rose significantly after two AZD1222 doses compared with day 0 and with MenACWY recipients. Participants were mostly white British, with more females than males. The authors suggested clonal diversity may have been underestimated. Vaccine-associated CD4 TCRs spanned the whole spike protein, with dominant responses in regions 160-218 and 743-854. Nearly half of unique spike-specific TCRs reportedly recognized epitopes outside regions mutated in the B.1.351 and B.1.1.7 variants. Conclusions about previously exposed vaccinees were limited because only six AZD1222 recipients were SARS-CoV-2 seropositive at baseline. Because no samples from the day 14 peak response were available, repertoires could be characterized only after the peak T cell response.

The CDR3 regions of human TCRbeta chains were analyzed by immunosequencing. Turning to the authors' computational methods: TCRs in the repertoires were compared against a reference library of SARS-CoV-2-specific TCRs that had been generated with the MIRA antigen-specificity platform. Breadth was defined as the fraction of unique TCRs that were SARS-CoV-2-associated. Depth was defined as the fraction of total T cells that were SARS-CoV-2-associated. Using the MIRA data, each spike-specific TCR was assigned both to the spike region to which the TCR was reactive and to a CD4 or CD8 class. Log10-transformed breadth and depth values were compared by one-way ANOVA with Sidak's multiple comparisons tests. TCRdb limited this immuneACCESS table to in-frame rearrangements with V and J called. A share of clones is missing; checked studies link under half to unresolved V genes, and the rest is unexplained. The DNA was the basis for D and trimming; V, J and clone size are from that table. This sample lists fewer than 110,000 clones; more than 75% were detected once. The leading ten clones occupy more than 8.5% of the sample.

A note on this clone: The specificity of this receptor is unknown. No qualities accompany the bases; no much larger clone lies one base away.

This sequence uses TRBV3-1 (or the pseudogene TRBV3-2) and TRBJ2-3; a stretch of 12 junction bases matches TRBD2. The receptor's source is an adult who received the AZD1222 COVID-19 vaccine. The sample in question was peripheral blood, obtained 28 days after the second AZD1222 dose. The base sequence is TGTGCCAGCAGCCAAGATCCGACTAGCGGGAGAGGTCCCCATAGCACAGATACGCAGTATTTT. It specifies CASSQDPTSGRGPHSTDTQYF.